A selection of T cell receptor beta chains follows, all from one sample in a study of identical twins. MiXCR, run by TCRdb on the 5' RACE reads, gives a single entry per CDR3 protein. The table lists hundreds of thousands of distinct CDR3 sequences, about 20% of them singletons. This sample was shared with a second study, whose subject was yellow fever vaccine responses in identical twins.

Sequencing input: CD4+ T cells sorted from blood. Every receptor here comes from a woman aged 18 to 35 in good health. Each CDR3 is given with its conserved first and last residue. A D gene is named only where the DNA matches it firmly. Clone size is shown for a subset of rows, as once, few, many or a class of expanded clone.

CDR3 DNA: TGTGCCAGCAGCCATTATCTCCCGGGGACCGCATCGGGGACCCAGTACTTC
CDR3 protein: CASSHYLPGTASGTQYF
CDR3 length: 17
V gene: TRBV5-8
clone size: few
J gene: TRBJ2-5
D gene: .

CDR3 DNA: TGTGCCAGCAGCTCCCGCCCTGGACAGGGAGAGAATCGGGATACGCAGTATTTT
CDR3 protein: CASSSRPGQGENRDTQYF
CDR3 length: 18
V gene: TRBV7-8
clone size: few
J gene: TRBJ2-3
D gene: TRBD1

CDR3 DNA: TGCGCCAGCAGCCAAGGAGGGCCCGGGGAGCTGTTTTTT
CDR3 protein: CASSQGGPGELFF
CDR3 length: 13
V gene: TRBV5-1
clone size: many
J gene: TRBJ2-2
D gene: .

CDR3 DNA: TGTGCCAGCAGTTATGACCCCTGGACAGCTTCCTACGAGCAGTACTTC
CDR3 protein: CASSYDPWTASYEQYF
CDR3 length: 16
V gene: TRBV6-5
clone size: .
J gene: TRBJ2-7
D gene: .

CDR3 DNA: TGTGCCAGCAGTTTCCTGGTGAACACTGAAGCTTTCTTT
CDR3 protein: CASSFLVNTEAFF
CDR3 length: 13
V gene: TRBV12-3/TRBV12-4
clone size: few
J gene: TRBJ1-1
D gene: .

CDR3 DNA: TGTGCCAGCAGTTTAAACTCCCCATGGGAGCAGTACTTC
CDR3 protein: CASSLNSPWEQYF
CDR3 length: 13
V gene: TRBV12-3/TRBV12-4
clone size: .
J gene: TRBJ2-7
D gene: .

CDR3 DNA: TGCGCCAGCAGCTTGGAACGCGGCGGGATGTTGCAGTTCTTC
CDR3 protein: CASSLERGGMLQFF
CDR3 length: 14
V gene: TRBV5-1
clone size: .
J gene: TRBJ2-1
D gene: .

CDR3 DNA: TGTGCCAGCAGTCAACAGGGGCCCCGGCAGTTCTTC
CDR3 protein: CASSQQGPRQFF
CDR3 length: 12
V gene: TRBV6-6
clone size: .
J gene: TRBJ2-1
D gene: TRBD1

CDR3 DNA: TGCGCCAGCAGCCCCCCCCCGGGAGGATCAAACTATGGCTACACCTTC
CDR3 protein: CASSPPPGGSNYGYTF
CDR3 length: 16
V gene: TRBV4-1
clone size: few
J gene: TRBJ1-2
D gene: .

CDR3 DNA: TGTGCCACCTACTTCCCGGGCTTCGGAAACAATGAGCAGTTCTTC
CDR3 protein: CATYFPGFGNNEQFF
CDR3 length: 15
V gene: TRBV10-3
clone size: few
J gene: TRBJ2-1
D gene: .

CDR3 DNA: TGTGCCAGCAGTGACACCCCCTCCTTGGCTGCGTATAGCACAGATACGCAGTATTTT
CDR3 protein: CASSDTPSLAAYSTDTQYF
CDR3 length: 19
V gene: TRBV12-3/TRBV12-4
clone size: .
J gene: TRBJ2-3
D gene: .

CDR3 DNA: TGTGCCAGCCGATCACTAACCGAAGGGGAAAATTCACCCCTCCACTTT
CDR3 protein: CASRSLTEGENSPLHF
CDR3 length: 16
V gene: TRBV12-3/TRBV12-4
clone size: many
J gene: TRBJ1-6
D gene: .

CDR3 DNA: TGTGCCAGCAGCCCGAGGGGACCCTACCCCACAGATACGCAGTATTTT
CDR3 protein: CASSPRGPYPTDTQYF
CDR3 length: 16
V gene: TRBV7-9
clone size: .
J gene: TRBJ2-3
D gene: .